This T cell receptor beta chain emerged from a study of T cells in Graves' hyperthyroidism and ophthalmopathy. Study in general: Peripheral blood samples were taken at initial diagnosis, prior to any treatment. Study outcomes and limitations: Clonotypes that were expanded in thyroid above 0.001 mostly appeared in blood too.

This clonotype appeared a few times. Its target is unknown. Per germline, CDR1 SEHNR and CDR2 FQNEAQ (reference sequence). The CDR3 consists of 15 residues. With V trimmed by 1 base and J by 10 bases, 10 bases remained unmatched. Disease duration was under 3 months in the ophthalmopathy patients, who also had a Clinical Activity Score of at least 3 and a NOSPECS grade of at least 4. What was amplified from RNA transcripts were TCR beta CDR3 regions. A first-round RT-PCR of the TCR CDR3 used the HTBI primer set. TCRdb redid the calling of the multiplex PCR reads with MiXCR, one entry per CDR3 protein. Of a few hundred thousand distinct CDR3 sequences listed, roughly 13% were seen once; the top ten hold 30% to 40%.

The receptor was isolated from a woman in her 40s with Graves' ophthalmopathy. The chain is built from TRBV7-9 and TRBJ2-3, with 8 bases aligning to TRBD2. Sample: blood. The CDR3: CASSLGGTRGRAQYF. DNA for the CDR3: TGTGCCAGCAGCTTAGGAGGGACTAGAGGACGGGCGCAGTATTTT.